The rows below give T cell receptor beta chains drawn from one sample of a study of radiation and T cells in renal cell carcinoma. Profiling relied on immunoSEQ multiplex PCR, and the TCRdb table lists in-frame clones only, not all of them. The sample contains around 100,000 clones, roughly 82% of which appear only once. The sequencing used blood, collected from a patient whose treatment included radiotherapy and nephrectomy. The source of these receptors is a man in his sixties with renal cell carcinoma. CDR3s include the opening cysteine and the closing phenylalanine or tryptophan. A D gene is named only where the DNA matches it firmly. Size is stated for part of the rows, as once, few or many counts, or as a class when the clone is expanded.

NA	TRBV15	NA	TRBJ2-1	CATSRVNRGYNEQFF	TGTGCCACCAGCAGAGTTAACCGGGGTTACAATGAGCAGTTCTTC
NA	TRBV21-1	NA	TRBJ1-5	CASSKVQIHNQPQHF	TGTGCCAGCAGCAAAGTACAAATTCACAATCAGCCCCAGCATTTT
NA	TRBV2	NA	TRBJ1-3	CASSRGSAGNTIYF	TGTGCCAGCAGTCGGGGGTCGGCTGGAAACACCATATATTTT
NA	TRBV9	NA	TRBJ2-5	CASSVAPLGGQETQYF	TGTGCCAGCAGCGTAGCCCCCCTAGGTGGTCAAGAGACCCAGTACTTC
NA	TRBV6-5	NA	TRBJ2-7	CASSDNYYEQYF	TGTGCCAGCAGTGACAATTACTACGAGCAGTACTTC
once	TRBV5-1	NA	TRBJ2-7	CASSLEGPEQYF	TGCGCCAGCAGCTTGGAAGGACCCGAGCAGTACTTC
NA	TRBV6-1	NA	TRBJ1-1	CASSVQRANTEAFF	TGTGCCAGCAGTGTCCAGAGAGCGAACACTGAAGCTTTCTTT
NA	TRBV6-1	NA	TRBJ2-7	CASSERAASTSSSYEQYF	TGTGCCAGCAGTGAAAGGGCCGCTTCTACTAGCAGCTCCTACGAGCAGTACTTC
NA	TRBV28	NA	TRBJ2-7	CATSFLPSEQYF	TGTGCCACCTCCTTTTTACCGTCCGAGCAGTACTTC
NA	TRBV21-1	NA	TRBJ1-5	CATRPRRDQPQHF	TGTGCCACCCGCCCCCGGCGCGATCAGCCCCAGCATTTT
NA	TRBV5-1	TRBD1	TRBJ2-3	CASSLEIRGRGGGTDTQYF	TGCGCCAGCAGCTTGGAGATCAGGGGGCGAGGGGGTGGTACAGATACGCAGTATTTT
NA	TRBV2	NA	TRBJ2-2	CASSSGTRAPGELFF	TGTGCCAGCAGCTCCGGGACAAGGGCCCCCGGGGAGCTGTTTTTT
once	TRBV7-2	TRBD1	TRBJ1-2	CASSFHRGQRGGYTF	TGTGCCAGCAGCTTTCACAGGGGGCAACGTGGTGGCTACACCTTC
NA	TRBV19	TRBD2	TRBJ2-1	CASSSGLAGLYNEQFF	TGTGCCAGTAGTTCGGGACTAGCGGGGCTATACAATGAGCAGTTCTTC
NA	TRBV27	NA	TRBJ2-7	CASSPGPYEQYF	TGTGCCAGCAGTCCCGGCCCCTACGAGCAGTACTTC
NA	TRBV7-6	NA	TRBJ1-4	CASSPDGPTNEKLFF	TGTGCCAGCAGCCCAGACGGACCAACTAATGAAAAACTGTTTTTT
NA	TRBV5-5	NA	TRBJ1-5	CASSLSTGYPPYQPQHF	TGTGCCAGCAGCCTGTCGACAGGCTATCCCCCTTATCAGCCCCAGCATTTT
few	TRBV4-3	NA	TRBJ2-3	CASSQAPIPGPTDTQYF	TGCGCCAGCAGCCAAGCCCCAATCCCGGGTCCCACAGATACGCAGTATTTT
NA	TRBV27	TRBD2	TRBJ2-4	CASTDMISAGVRKNIQYF	TGTGCCAGCACGGATATGATAAGTGCGGGAGTGCGCAAAAACATTCAGTACTTC
few	TRBV9	NA	TRBJ2-1	CASSVAGTLSYNEQFF	TGTGCCAGCAGCGTAGCGGGGACTCTCTCCTACAATGAGCAGTTCTTC
NA	TRBV28	NA	TRBJ1-4	CASSLYGRGSEKLFF	TGTGCCAGCAGTTTATATGGGCGCGGGAGTGAAAAACTGTTTTTT
NA	TRBV29-1	TRBD2	TRBJ2-1	CSVEAPRGGRAYNEQFF	TGCAGCGTTGAAGCCCCTCGGGGCGGGAGGGCCTACAATGAGCAGTTCTTC